The 25 T cell receptor beta chains listed next were all sequenced from one sample in a study of blood T cell repertoires in COVID-19. Data came from immunoSEQ multiplex PCR; TCRdb stores just in-frame clones and leaves some out. This table holds roughly 60,000 clones, about 82% found once. The sequencing sample was made of peripheral blood. These receptors were collected from a human donor in a cohort sampled during active COVID-19.

CDR3 protein: CASTYGLGYTF. Here the CDR3 DNA reads TGTGCCAGCACTTACGGGTTGGGCTACACCTTC. This chain uses TRBV12-3 or TRBV12-4 with TRBJ1-2, with unresolved D. With 7 bases removed from V and 8 bases from J, the gap between germline ends came to 11 bases. The CDR3 length is 11 residues.

This chain uses TRBV10-3 with TRBJ2-5; 10 bases are a match to TRBD1. Germline lookup yields CDR1 ENHRY and CDR2 SYGVKD. The ends lost 6 bases at V and 3 bases at J; junction bases unmatched: 7. CDR3 size: 15 residues. In DNA, the CDR3 is TGTGCCATCAGACCGACAGGGGGCTCGGAAGAGACCCAGTACTTC. Amino acids: CAIRPTGGSEETQYF.

The chain uses TRBV18 and TRBJ1-5, with 8 bases that match TRBD1. Germline CDR1 and CDR2: KGHSH and LQKENI. J lost 6 bases, V lost 2 bases, and 0 bases had no gene match. The CDR3 contains 13 residues. In nucleotides, the CDR3 is TGTGCCAGCTCACCAGACAGGGGTCAGCCCCAGCATTTT. It encodes CASSPDRGQPQHF.

The chain employs TRBV5-1 and TRBJ2-7; 12 positions match TRBD2. V lost 3 bases, J lost 9 bases, and 19 bases stayed unmatched. The CDR3 extends over 18 amino acids. Germline-derived CDR1 and CDR2 are SGHRS and YFSETQ. DNA for the CDR3: TGCGCCAGCAGCTACTCCGGGACAGGTGGGACTAGCGGGCTGGGGCAGTACTTC. It translates to CASSYSGTGGTSGLGQYF.

This sequence joins TRBV24-1 and TRBJ2-2; maybe TRBD2 (6 bases). V lost 3 bases to trimming and J lost 5 bases, with 15 bases between them. The CDR3 has 16 amino acids. Germline CDR1 and CDR2: KGHDR and SFDVKD. This chain's CDR3 is CATSDRRLGATGELFF. Here the CDR3 DNA reads TGTGCCACCAGTGATCGAAGACTAGGGGCGACCGGGGAGCTGTTTTTT.

The genes are TRBV6-2 or TRBV6-3 and TRBJ1-5; D is unclear. Germline V lookup: CDR1 MNHEY, CDR2 SVGEGT. The CDR3 sequence is 15 residues long. Trimming removed 1 base from V and 0 bases from J, with 7 bases in between. DNA of the CDR3: TGTGCCAGCAGTTACTTCAGGAATAGCAATCAGCCCCAGCATTTT. It translates to CASSYFRNSNQPQHF.

The rearrangement uses TRBV7-3 and TRBJ2-1; D uncertain. V lost 4 bases and J lost 7, with 11 bases in between. The CDR3 length is 13 residues. Germline lookup yields CDR1 SGHTA and CDR2 FQGTGA. Here the CDR3 DNA reads TGTGCCAGCAGCTCATTTCCCGCGAATGAGCAGTTCTTC. Translating it yields CASSSFPANEQFF.

V and J are TRBV6-2 or TRBV6-3 and TRBJ1-5; D remains ambiguous. The V gene's germline CDR1 is MNHEY and CDR2 SVGEGT. The V gene lost 2 bases and the J gene lost 0 bases, with 11 bases spanning the gap. The CDR3 covers 16 residues. The CDR3: CASSYGPRNSNQPQHF. The CDR3, as DNA: TGTGCCAGCAGTTACGGTCCGAGAAATAGCAATCAGCCCCAGCATTTT.

The rearrangement uses TRBV14 and TRBJ1-2; TRBD1 aligns across 11 bases. V trimming: 2 bases; J trimming: 4 bases; junction bases outside the gene matches: 3. CDR1 is SGHDN, CDR2 FVKESK, per germline. The CDR3 length is 15 residues. CDR3 in DNA: TGTGCCAGCAGCCAAAGGACAGGGGGCCTCTATGGCTACACCTTC. It codes for CASSQRTGGLYGYTF.

For the CDR3, the DNA is TGTGCCAGCTCACCACCGTGGCTAGAACGCGGGGAGCTGTTTTTT. Its translation: CASSPPWLERGELFF. This chain joins TRBV18 and TRBJ2-2; D gene unclear. Per germline, CDR1 KGHSH and CDR2 LQKENI. The CDR3 spans 15 residues. The germline V and J ends were trimmed by 0 bases and 7 bases, with 12 bases remaining between them.

The V and J genes are TRBV27 and TRBJ2-1, with TRBD2 matching over 8 bases. The junction had 6 bases not matched to a gene; V was cut back by 5 bases and J by 0 bases. Germline V gene lookup returns CDR1 MNHEY and CDR2 SMNVEV (reference sequence). This CDR3 is built from 16 residues. The CDR3 reads CASSRSTSGSYNEQFF. The CDR3, as DNA: TGTGCCAGCAGTCGATCTACTAGCGGCTCCTACAATGAGCAGTTCTTC.

CDR3 nucleotides: TGCGCCAGCAGCCCGGGAGGGGGAGACAATCAGCCCCAGCATTTT. It yields the protein CASSPGGGDNQPQHF. The chain couples TRBV5-1 to TRBJ1-5; D may be TRBD1 (6 bases). The CDR3 is made up of 15 amino acids. Trimming removed 4 bases from V and 3 bases from J, with 14 bases in between. CDR1 SGHRS and CDR2 YFSETQ come from the germline V gene.

This clone is a singleton in its sample. The J gene is TRBJ2-1, the V gene TRBV2; 10 nucleotides line up with TRBD2. Trimming at V came to 4 bases and at J to 1 base, leaving 7 bases not matched to a gene. The CDR3 sequence is 17 residues long. In germline, CDR1 is SNHLY, CDR2 FYNNEI. This chain's CDR3 is CASSGQASGSSYNEQFF. The CDR3 DNA reads TGTGCCAGCAGTGGTCAGGCTAGCGGGAGTTCCTACAATGAGCAGTTCTTC.

This rearrangement joins TRBV5-1 to TRBJ2-2, with 10 bases identical to TRBD2. From germline, CDR1 is SGHRS and CDR2 YFSETQ. The trim removed 2 bases at V and 5 bases at J, leaving 3 bases unmatched. The CDR3 is 15 residues long. CDR3 region: CASSLSGRETGELFF. CDR3 bases: TGCGCCAGCAGCTTAAGCGGGAGGGAAACCGGGGAGCTGTTTTTT.

This chain uses TRBV5-4 with TRBJ2-7; 8 bases are shared with TRBD1. The trim removed 4 bases at V and 3 bases at J, leaving 6 bases unmatched. Germline CDR1 is SGHNT and CDR2 is YYREEE (reference sequence). The CDR3 spans 14 residues. Here the CDR3 DNA reads TGTGCCAGCAGCACCGGGGACAGGATCTACGAGCAGTACTTC. It specifies CASSTGDRIYEQYF.

The chain is built from TRBV5-6 and TRBJ2-3; TRBD2 matches 14 bases. The germline CDR1 and CDR2 sequences are SGHDT and YYEEEE. Losses at the gene ends were 4 bases for V and 5 bases for J; bases not matched to a gene: 6. CDR3 length: 16 amino acids. The CDR3 coding sequence is TGTGCCAGCAGCGGGACTAGCGGGAGTCAGAGAGATACGCAGTATTTT. Its protein product is CASSGTSGSQRDTQYF.

This clone was detected a few times. This sequence joins TRBV14 and TRBJ2-1; 7 nucleotides align to TRBD2. The CDR3 is made up of 13 amino acids. The germline V gene encodes CDR1 SGHDN and CDR2 FVKESK. Losses at the gene ends were 2 bases for V and 7 bases for J; bases not matched to a gene: 2. CDR3 sequence reads: CASSQLGGNEQFF. CDR3 DNA: TGTGCCAGCAGCCAACTGGGGGGGAATGAGCAGTTCTTC.

The chain carries TRBV7-2 and TRBJ2-1; TRBD2 matches at 9 bases. The germline V gene has CDR1 SGHTA and CDR2 FQGNSA. Trimming took 5 bases from V and 2 from J; bases not matched to a gene: 4. This CDR3 has 15 amino acids. CDR3 loop: CASSQLAGPYNEQFF. The CDR3 DNA sequence: TGTGCCAGCAGCCAACTAGCGGGTCCCTACAATGAGCAGTTCTTC.

The chain joins TRBV4-1 to TRBJ2-7; 8 bases line up with TRBD1. The CDR3 contains 16 residues. Germline V CDR1 and CDR2: MGHRA, YSYEKL. Trimming at V came to 3 bases and at J to 6 bases, leaving 13 bases not matched to a gene. The CDR3 sequence: CASSHSPGTGRLEQYF. CDR3 nucleotide sequence: TGCGCCAGCAGCCATTCCCCCGGGACAGGTCGGCTCGAGCAGTACTTC.

The gene calls are TRBV7-3 and TRBJ2-5, with 8 bases that match TRBD1. Germline CDR1 and CDR2: SGHTA and FQGTGA. CDR3 length: 15 amino acids. Trimming took 3 bases from V and 5 from J; bases not matched to a gene: 8. For the CDR3, the DNA is TGTGCCAGCAGCTTCTCAGGGGGCGAGATGGAGACCCAGTACTTC. It translates to CASSFSGGEMETQYF.

The V call is TRBV5-3, the J call TRBJ2-2, with D tentatively TRBD2 (5 bases). TRBV5-3 qualifies as an ORF whose function is uncertain. Deletions cut 2 bases from V and 0 bases from J, with 11 bases between. CDR3 length equals 16 residues. The CDR3 sequence is CARSFKAATNTGELFF. The CDR3 nucleotides read TGTGCCAGAAGCTTCAAAGCGGCTACGAACACCGGGGAGCTGTTTTTT.

The V call is TRBV6-5, the J call TRBJ2-7, with 12 nucleotides matching TRBD2. CDR3 size: 14 residues. From germline, CDR1 is MNHEY and CDR2 SVGAGI. Trimming at V came to 5 bases and at J to 3 bases, leaving 2 bases not matched to a gene. Here the CDR3 DNA reads TGTGCCAGCAGTCCACTAGCGGGGGGCTACGAGCAGTACTTC. Protein: CASSPLAGGYEQYF.

This clone occurred once. The chain couples TRBV19 to TRBJ2-3, with 10 nucleotides matching TRBD2. The germline V gene has CDR1 LNHDA and CDR2 SQIVND (reference sequence). J gave up 5 bases and V 6 bases, and 5 bases lay outside the gene matches. The length of the CDR3 is 14 residues. The CDR3 loop reads CASSLAGVLDTQYF. CDR3 nucleotide sequence: TGTGCCAGTAGCCTAGCGGGAGTTTTAGATACGCAGTATTTT.

The V and J genes are TRBV27 and TRBJ2-7; tentative D call: TRBD1 (7 bases). In germline, CDR1 is MNHEY, CDR2 SMNVEV (reference sequence). V lost 1 base and J 3 bases, leaving 13 bases between the germline ends. The CDR3 totals 15 residues. Here the CDR3 DNA reads TGTGCCAGCAGTTTATGGGCGGGACAGCTCTACGAGCAGTACTTC. Translation gives CASSLWAGQLYEQYF.

The rearrangement uses TRBV7-8 and TRBJ2-7; a weak D match, TRBD2 (6 bases). CDR1 and CDR2 (germline): SGHVS, FQNEAQ. The V and J ends lost 5 bases and 6 bases respectively, with 20 bases between them. The CDR3 length is 15 residues. The CDR3 nucleotides are TGTGCCAGCAGCCCTACTGGGGGGTTTACTGGCGAGCAGTACTTC. This encodes CASSPTGGFTGEQYF.